The 32 T cell receptor beta chains below all came from one sample that was sequenced in a study of beta chain features in type 1 diabetes (dated by TCRdb to about 2018). Library construction relied on the immunoSEQ multiplex PCR assay. The High Capacity cDNA Reverse Transcription Kit was used to reverse transcribe all of the isolated RNA, meaning that expressed TCRB transcripts were what got sequenced. TCRdb carries this immuneACCESS record with in-frame sequences only. Its versions omit some clonotypes, under half of them owing to an unresolved V gene in the studies checked, with the rest unexplained. The sample table holds hundreds of thousands of clones, of which around an eighth were seen once. Of the sample, 0.035% to 0.04% falls within the top ten clones. The paper as a whole reports these results and caveats: In all four CD4+ subsets, TCRB CDR3 length was moderately but significantly shorter in type 1 diabetes patients.

Which antigens these TCRs recognize remains unknown. The source material was naive CD4+ T cells from blood. The cell subset or site label on this specimen signifies: true naive CD4+ T cells. The receptors were sampled from a man between 18 and 35 years old with type 1 diabetes.

The CDR3 DNA is TGTGCCAGCAGCTTCGGGGGGCTTCCTGGGGCCAACGTCCTGACTTTC. Residues: CASSFGGLPGANVLTF. This chain joins TRBV13 and TRBJ2-6; TRBD2 is a possible D gene (7 bases). The V and J ends lost 3 bases and 2 bases respectively, with 11 bases between them. From germline, CDR1 is PRHDT and CDR2 FYEKMQ (reference sequence). The CDR3 is made up of 16 amino acids.

V usage is TRBV6-5 and J usage is TRBJ1-6, with D perhaps TRBD1 (6 bases). Per germline, CDR1 MNHEY and CDR2 SVGAGI. The CDR3 runs to 14 residues. Between the trimmed V and J ends, which lost 6 bases and 4 bases, there was a span of 10 bases. The CDR3 protein is CASRPGQYNSPLHF. The CDR3 DNA reads TGTGCCAGCAGACCGGGACAATATAATTCACCCCTCCACTTT.

The J gene is TRBJ2-7, the V gene TRBV5-1; TRBD1 matches at 10 bases. This CDR3 has 16 residues. Germline V CDR1 and CDR2: SGHRS, YFSETQ. The trim removed 1 base at V and 4 bases at J, leaving 8 bases unmatched. In DNA form, the CDR3 reads TGCGCCAGCAGCTTGACAAAGACAGGGGGCAGGTACGAGCAGTACTTC. This encodes CASSLTKTGGRYEQYF.

This clone came up a few times. V gene TRBV2 combines with J gene TRBJ2-1; 11 positions agree with TRBD2. The V and J ends lost 7 bases and 2 bases, in that order; junction bases with no gene match: 4. This CDR3 region has 15 residues. Germline values: CDR1 SNHLY, CDR2 FYNNEI. The CDR3 bases are TGTGCCAGCACTACGACTAGCGGGACCTACAATGAGCAGTTCTTC. Its translation is CASTTTSGTYNEQFF.

This chain connects TRBV28 to TRBJ1-2, with D maybe TRBD1 (5 bases). The CDR3 runs 13 residues. The germline V gene encodes CDR1 MDHEN and CDR2 SYDVKM. The V gene lost 7 bases and the J gene lost 6 bases, with 15 bases spanning the gap. The CDR3 sequence is CASTIEGVHGYTF. The CDR3 coding sequence is TGTGCCAGCACCATAGAAGGGGTCCATGGCTACACCTTC.

V is TRBV30 and J is TRBJ1-2; TRBD1 is a possible D gene (6 bases). Trimming took 1 base from V and 8 from J, leaving 14 bases between them. This CDR3 contains 13 residues. Germline CDR1 GTSNPN, CDR2 SVGIG (reference sequence). This chain's CDR3 is CAWSAPMGAGYTF. DNA of the CDR3: TGTGCCTGGAGTGCGCCCATGGGGGCGGGCTACACCTTC.

This clone has a handful of counts. The chain joins TRBV19 to TRBJ2-1; D uncertain. V lost 6 bases, J lost 2 bases, and 14 bases lay in between. CDR3 size: 15 residues. Germline V gene sequence: CDR1 LNHDA, CDR2 SQIVND (reference sequence). In DNA, the CDR3 is TGTGCCAGTAGCAGTGAATTCCTCGCCTACAATGAGCAGTTCTTC. Protein sequence: CASSSEFLAYNEQFF.

This clone was observed a handful of times. The V gene is TRBV30, the J gene TRBJ1-3; a possible D gene is TRBD1 (5 bases). Looked up from germline, CDR1 is GTSNPN and CDR2 is SVGIG (reference sequence). This CDR3 has 13 amino acids. V lost 8 bases and J 0 bases, leaving 11 bases between the germline ends. CDR3 region: CAHSGGSGNTIYF. Written as DNA, the CDR3 is TGTGCCCACTCGGGGGGCTCTGGAAACACCATATATTTT. The full variable domain, its missing parts supplied by reference TRBV30 and TRBJ1-3, is SQTIHQWPATLVQPVGSPLSLECTVEGTSNPNLYWYRQAAGRGLQLLFYSVGIGQISSEVPQNLSASRPQDRQFILSSKKLLLSDSGFYLCAHSGGSGNTIYFGEGSWLTVV.

The chain has TRBV14 and TRBJ1-4; D perhaps matches TRBD1 (5 bases). The CDR3 is 15 residues long. Trimming removed 8 bases at V and 7 bases at J, with 20 bases between. Germline CDR1 reads SGHDN; CDR2 reads FVKESK. The CDR3 here is CASGPLGLGGEKLFF. The CDR3 DNA is TGTGCCAGCGGACCCCTTGGACTCGGGGGTGAAAAACTGTTTTTT.

There are a few counts of this clone. The chain uses TRBV5-4 and TRBJ2-7, with 8 bases lining up with TRBD1. V dropped 4 bases and J dropped 5; count of bases not matched to a gene: 8. Germline-derived CDR1 and CDR2 are SGHNT and YYREEE (reference sequence). The CDR3 has 14 amino acids. Written as DNA, the CDR3 is TGTGCCAGCAGCCAACTGGACAGGGTCCACGAGCAGTACTTC. As protein: CASSQLDRVHEQYF.

The chain links TRBV18 to TRBJ2-7; no firm D call. Germline V CDR1 and CDR2: KGHSH, LQKENI. V lost 6 bases to trimming and J lost 2 bases, with 14 bases between them. This CDR3 contains 14 residues. The CDR3 DNA follows: TGTGCCAGCTCCCCGATGGGATCCGCCTACGAGCAGTACTTC. Its protein is CASSPMGSAYEQYF. Together with reference TRBV18 and TRBJ2-7, the CDR3 gives the full variable domain: NAGVMQNPRHLVRRRGQEARLRCSPMKGHSHVYWYRQLPEEGLKFMVYLQKENIIDESGMPKERFSAEFPKEGPSILRIQQVVRGDSAAYFCASSPMGSAYEQYFGPGTRLTVT.

This clone was counted a few times. The chain employs TRBV6-5 and TRBJ2-7; no definite D call. V lost 6 bases to trimming and J lost 5 bases, with 8 bases between them. The germline V gene encodes CDR1 MNHEY and CDR2 SVGAGI. The CDR3 runs to 11 residues. This chain's CDR3 is CASSQRDEQYF. As DNA, the CDR3 is TGTGCCAGCAGCCAAAGAGACGAGCAGTACTTC.

This clone appeared once. The V gene is TRBV30, the J gene TRBJ2-1, with 9 bases that match TRBD2. The CDR3 is made up of 14 amino acids. V was pared by 1 base and J by 9 bases, with 7 bases of the junction left unmatched. Germline assignment: CDR1 GTSNPN and CDR2 SVGIG (reference sequence). In DNA, the CDR3 is TGTGCCTGGAGTGCCGGGACTAGCTTTGGTGAGCAGTTCTTC. Amino acid sequence: CAWSAGTSFGEQFF.

This chain joins TRBV4-1 and TRBJ2-5; 12 nucleotides match TRBD2. V shed 6 bases, J shed 5 bases, and the junction held 7 bases outside the gene matches. The germline gives CDR1 MGHRA, CDR2 YSYEKL. This CDR3 spans 15 amino acids. DNA of the CDR3: TGCGCCAGCAGACCCGTAGGACTAGCGGGGGAGACCCAGTACTTC. Residues: CASRPVGLAGETQYF.

The chain carries TRBV5-1 and TRBJ2-7; D is undetermined. This CDR3 contains 14 residues. The germline gives CDR1 SGHRS, CDR2 YFSETQ. The V and J ends lost 1 base and 7 bases respectively, with 15 bases between them. As DNA, the CDR3 is TGCGCCAGCAGCTTGATGGGGAATGTGGGGGAGCAGTACTTC. This encodes CASSLMGNVGEQYF.

The genes are TRBV7-9 and TRBJ2-2, with 7 nucleotides matching TRBD1. After removal of 1 base from V and 5 bases from J, the junction contained 4 bases not matched to a gene. The germline CDR1 and CDR2 sequences are SEHNR and FQNEAQ (reference sequence). CDR3 size: 15 residues. The CDR3 nucleotides are TGTGCCAGCAGCTTAGGGGACAGAGTAACCGGGGAGCTGTTTTTT. This encodes CASSLGDRVTGELFF.

The chain carries TRBV7-9 and TRBJ1-2; unclear D gene. Germline V CDR1 and CDR2: SEHNR, FQNEAQ (reference sequence). V lost 5 bases and J 7 bases, leaving 11 bases between the germline ends. This CDR3 has 12 amino acids. In DNA form, the CDR3 reads TGTGCCAGCAGCGCCTCGGGTCGTGGCTACACCTTC. This codes for CASSASGRGYTF.

This clone came up a few times. This chain connects TRBV27 to TRBJ1-5; unclear D gene. Germline CDR1 MNHEY, CDR2 SMNVEV (reference sequence). The CDR3 length is 14 residues. The V end lost 2 bases, the J end lost 3 bases, and 8 bases lay between the germline ends. The CDR3: CASSLNPLNQPQHF. The DNA for the CDR3 is TGTGCCAGCAGTTTAAACCCACTCAATCAGCCCCAGCATTTT.

This clone has only a few counts. This chain uses TRBV5-1 with TRBJ2-5; D is perhaps TRBD2 (6 bases). CDR1 and CDR2 (germline): SGHRS, YFSETQ. The CDR3 runs 14 residues. Between the trimmed V and J ends, which lost 0 bases and 5 bases, there was a span of 11 bases. Here the CDR3 reads CASSLVEGRETQYF. Here the CDR3 DNA reads TGCGCCAGCAGCTTGGTGGAGGGCCGGGAGACCCAGTACTTC.

This sequence joins TRBV2 and TRBJ2-7; 7 nucleotides align to TRBD1. The CDR3 is made up of 11 amino acids. The V gene's germline CDR1 is SNHLY and CDR2 FYNNEI. Trimming cost V 4 bases and J 7 bases; bases outside gene matches: 1. DNA for the CDR3: TGTGCCAGCAGTGGACAGGGAGAGCAGTACTTC. Its protein product is CASSGQGEQYF.

The J gene is TRBJ2-7, the V gene TRBV6-6; D unresolved. The CDR3 loop spans 13 amino acids. V was pared by 5 bases and J by 1 base, with 9 bases between. Germline V CDR1 and CDR2: MNHNY, SVGAGI (reference sequence). For the CDR3, the DNA is TGTGCCAGCAGTAATATCCCTTCCTACGAGCAGTACTTC. Translating gives CASSNIPSYEQYF.

Comments on this clone: In the same sample, other DNA sequences code for this CDR3. The chain combines TRBV29-1 with TRBJ1-1, with TRBD1 matching over 9 bases. The CDR3 length is 14 residues. Germline assignment: CDR1 SQVTM and CDR2 ANQGSEA. The V segment lost 6 bases and the J segment 1 base; nucleotides outside the gene matches: 6. This CDR3 reads CSVSRGQGNTEAFF. The DNA for the CDR3 is TGCAGCGTGTCGCGGGGACAGGGGAACACTGAAGCTTTCTTT.

For this clone: A read error may produce the germline difference seen at one junction end. The rearrangement joins TRBV19 to TRBJ2-3; D is perhaps TRBD2 (5 bases). The CDR3 totals 16 residues. Germline CDR1 is LNHDA and CDR2 is SQIVND (reference sequence). The DNA of the CDR3 is TGTGCCAGCAGTATCAGCCTCGGGAAAGCTCCAGATACGCAGTATTTT. Translation: CASSISLGKAPDTQYF.

This rearrangement joins TRBV6-5 to TRBJ1-5; no clear D. V was pared by 4 bases and J by 3 bases, with 13 bases between. Per the germline V gene, CDR1 is MNHEY and CDR2 is SVGAGI. This CDR3 contains 15 residues. The DNA of the CDR3 is TGTGCCAGCAGTTCCCCTGGGGAGCCCAATCAGCCCCAGCATTTT. Amino acid sequence: CASSSPGEPNQPQHF.

The chain couples TRBV5-1 to TRBJ2-1; D tentatively fits TRBD1 or TRBD2 (5 bases each). Trimming shortened V by 0 bases and J by 2 bases, and 9 bases separated the two germline ends. Germline CDR1 and CDR2: SGHRS and YFSETQ. There are 15 residues in the CDR3. CDR3 coding DNA: TGCGCCAGCAGCTTGGGGGACCGCGCCTACAATGAGCAGTTCTTC. Its protein is CASSLGDRAYNEQFF. Together with reference TRBV5-1 and TRBJ2-1, the CDR3 gives the full variable domain: KAGVTQTPRYLIKTRGQQVTLSCSPISGHRSVSWYQQTPGQGLQFLFEYFSETQRNKGNFPGRFSGRQFSNSRSEMNVSTLELGDSALYLCASSLGDRAYNEQFFGPGTRLTVL.

This clone was found a few times. Other nucleotide sequences in the sample specify the same CDR3. The rearrangement joins TRBV7-2 to TRBJ2-7; D remains ambiguous. This CDR3 spans 12 amino acids. CDR1 is SGHTA and CDR2 is FQGNSA in the germline V gene. With 2 bases removed from V and 3 bases from J, the gap between germline ends came to 5 bases. The CDR3: CASSLNSYEQYF. CDR3 sequence (DNA): TGTGCCAGCAGCTTAAATAGCTACGAGCAGTACTTC.

This clone was recorded a few times. V is TRBV18 and J is TRBJ2-1, with 8 bases fitting TRBD1. The germline gives CDR1 KGHSH, CDR2 LQKENI. Trimming removed 0 bases from V and 10 bases from J; junction bases left unmatched: 5. The CDR3 extends over 14 amino acids. CDR3 bases: TGTGCCAGCTCACCACCTGACAGGGGCCTGGAGCAGTTCTTC. Its translation is CASSPPDRGLEQFF.

The chain is built from TRBV28 and TRBJ1-2, with a tentative D call TRBD1 (5 bases). The V gene's germline CDR1 is MDHEN and CDR2 SYDVKM. V lost 3 bases to trimming and J lost 6 bases, with 14 bases between them. The CDR3 totals 14 residues. The CDR3 sequence is CASSLGRVGNGYTF. The DNA for the CDR3 is TGTGCCAGCAGTTTGGGCAGGGTAGGAAATGGCTACACCTTC.

V gene TRBV30 combines with J gene TRBJ1-1, with D uncertain. CDR1 is GTSNPN and CDR2 is SVGIG in the germline V gene (reference sequence). The CDR3 is 14 residues long. Trimming took 3 bases from V and 3 from J, leaving 14 bases between them. The CDR3 sequence is CAWSLAGRYTEAFF. The CDR3 DNA follows: TGTGCCTGGAGCCTAGCCGGAAGATACACTGAAGCTTTCTTT.

V is TRBV2 and J is TRBJ2-7, with 9 bases matching TRBD1. The CDR3 totals 13 residues. Germline V CDR1 and CDR2: SNHLY, FYNNEI. The ends lost 10 bases at V and 3 bases at J; junction bases unmatched: 7. As DNA, the CDR3 is TGTGCCACGCAGGGACAGGGAAGCTACGAGCAGTACTTC. Protein product: CATQGQGSYEQYF.

For this clone: One end of the junction is discordant with germline, which a read error may explain. The V gene is TRBV7-7, the J gene TRBJ2-3; D may be TRBD1 (6 bases). The germline V gene has CDR1 SSHAT and CDR2 FNYEAQ (reference sequence). CDR3 size: 15 residues. The DNA of the CDR3 is TGTGCTAGCAGCTTAACAGGGACATCGACAGATACGCAGTATTTT. Protein product: CASSLTGTSTDTQYF.

A few counts support this clone. The chain couples TRBV10-3 to TRBJ2-3; no clear D gene. The germline V gene has CDR1 ENHRY and CDR2 SYGVKD. V lost 0 bases, J lost 0 bases, and 4 bases lay in between. The CDR3 length is 14 residues. Written as DNA, the CDR3 is TGTGCCATCAGTGAGTCAGGCAGCACAGATACGCAGTATTTT. Translation: CAISESGSTDTQYF.